One sample yielded the 9 T cell receptor beta chains listed below, sequenced in a study of shared clonotypes between healthy human individuals. Profiled with immunoSEQ multiplex PCR; TCRdb holds only in-frame clones, not every one. The sample contains roughly 1,500,000 clones, 98% of which appear only once. Sequencing was done on a sample of naive CD4+ T cells sorted from blood. Indicated subset: CD45RA+ positively selected. These receptors were collected from a man aged 30 to 45 in good health.

The V and J genes are TRBV29-1 and TRBJ1-1; 11 bases map to TRBD1. The CDR3 sequence is 13 residues long. V dropped 6 bases and J dropped 5; count of bases not matched to a gene: 5. In germline, CDR1 is SQVTM, CDR2 ANQGSEA. The DNA for the CDR3 is TGCAGCGTAAGGACAGGGGGCGGTACTGAAGCTTTCTTT. Its translation is CSVRTGGGTEAFF.

The genes are TRBV5-5 and TRBJ1-1; the match to TRBD1 covers 8 bases. Germline values: CDR1 SGHKS, CDR2 YYEKEE (reference sequence). The J segment lost 4 bases and the V segment lost 6 bases, leaving 8 bases of the junction unmatched. This CDR3 region has 14 residues. The CDR3 DNA reads TGTGCCAGCACCAGAACAGGGGGGCGCACTGAAGCTTTCTTT. The encoded protein is CASTRTGGRTEAFF. The full variable domain, in which reference TRBV5-5 and TRBJ1-1 provide the parts outside the CDR3, is DAGVTQSPTHLIKTRGQQVTLRCSPISGHKSVSWYQQVLGQGPQFIFQYYEKEERGRGNFPDRFSARQFPNYSSELNVNALLLGDSALYLCASTRTGGRTEAFFGQGTRLTVV.

The V and J genes are TRBV5-1 and TRBJ2-5; either TRBD1 or TRBD2 may supply D (5 bases each). CDR1 is SGHRS and CDR2 is YFSETQ in the germline V gene. This CDR3 spans 15 amino acids. With 4 bases removed from V and 5 bases from J, the gap between germline ends came to 18 bases. The CDR3, as DNA: TGCGCCAGCAGCCTAAGCGGAACAGGCCCCGAGACCCAGTACTTC. Its protein is CASSLSGTGPETQYF.

On this clone itself: Other DNA sequences in this specimen translate into the identical CDR3. This chain uses TRBV5-1 with TRBJ2-7, with 9 bases identical to TRBD1. The CDR3 sequence is 14 residues long. From germline, CDR1 is SGHRS and CDR2 YFSETQ. V was clipped by 0 bases and J by 4 bases; unmatched bases: 2. The CDR3 here is CASSLGQGGYEQYF. For the CDR3, the DNA is TGCGCCAGCAGCTTGGGACAGGGGGGTTACGAGCAGTACTTC.

The V gene is TRBV9, the J gene TRBJ2-2; weak D call: TRBD1 (6 bases). V was trimmed by 3 bases and J by 0 bases, leaving 15 bases between them. Germline values: CDR1 SGDLS, CDR2 YYNGEE. The CDR3 sequence is 17 residues long. CDR3 protein: CASSARTGFPNTGELFF. In DNA form, the CDR3 reads TGTGCCAGCAGCGCCAGAACAGGGTTTCCGAACACCGGGGAGCTGTTTTTT.

A word on this clone: This same CDR3 is encoded by further DNA sequences in the sample. This chain links TRBV9 with TRBJ2-1, with TRBD2 matching 8 bases. Germline-derived CDR1 and CDR2 are SGDLS and YYNGEE. The CDR3 consists of 14 residues. Trimming took 3 bases from V and 1 from J; bases not matched to a gene: 0. CDR3 sequence: CASSASGSYNEQFF. CDR3 in DNA: TGTGCCAGCAGCGCTAGCGGGTCCTACAATGAGCAGTTCTTC.

The chain recombines TRBV5-1 with TRBJ1-5; D call uncertain. Germline CDR1 and CDR2: SGHRS and YFSETQ. V was trimmed by 5 bases and J by 4 bases, leaving 16 bases between them. This CDR3 region has 15 residues. DNA of the CDR3: TGCGCCAGCAGGCTGAACAGCAACGATAATCAGCCCCAGCATTTT. Its protein is CASRLNSNDNQPQHF.

The V gene is TRBV5-1, the J gene TRBJ2-5; D uncertain. Trimming removed 3 bases from V and 5 bases from J, with 14 bases in between. The CDR3 runs to 14 residues. The germline gives CDR1 SGHRS, CDR2 YFSETQ. CDR3 DNA sequence: TGCGCCAGCAGCTCTGCTAGGGTGTCGGAGACCCAGTACTTC. As protein: CASSSARVSETQYF.

V and J are TRBV5-4 and TRBJ2-2, with a possible D match to TRBD1 (6 bases). V gave up 4 bases and J gave up 0 bases, with 10 bases separating them. CDR3 length: 15 amino acids. The germline V gene has CDR1 SGHNT and CDR2 YYREEE (reference sequence). Written as DNA, the CDR3 is TGTGCCAGCAGCGCGGACAGTACGAACACCGGGGAGCTGTTTTTT. As protein: CASSADSTNTGELFF.